The clone carrying this T cell receptor (beta chain) was observed at least ten times. Its specificity is not known. Time point indicated: technical triplicate 2. 5'RACE employing 10-nucleotide random UMIs yielded the cDNA. Over 200 million TCR-beta sequences from 15-18 subjects came from every sequencing run. TCRdb re-called the 5' RACE reads with MiXCR, one entry per CDR3 protein. The table lists more than 30,000 distinct CDR3 sequences, 13% of them singletons. This CDR3 region has 18 residues. Germline V CDR1 and CDR2: LGHNA, YSLEER. Trimming stripped 0 bases from V and 0 bases from J, with 15 bases between. The data derive from a study of neurological immune-mediated disorders. General study findings and limits: The study found the most TCR clonal expansion in HTLV-1-associated myelopathy and the least in multiple sclerosis, below healthy controls. TCR-beta repertoires seemed private in all groups, with no expanded CDR3 amino acid sequences shared.

The TCR sequence derives from a female donor with HTLV-1-associated myelopathy (HAM/TSP). The chain has TRBV4-3 and TRBJ1-3; D gene ambiguous. The sample comprised CD4+ T cells from blood. The chain's CDR3 is CASSQDYRLTDSGNTIYF. In DNA, the CDR3 is TGCGCCAGCAGCCAAGATTACCGTTTGACTGACTCTGGAAACACCATATATTTT.